Listed below are T cell receptor beta chains from one sample, sequenced in a study of OX40 agonist ivuxolimab in advanced cancers. Data came from immunoSEQ multiplex PCR; TCRdb stores just in-frame clones and leaves some out. The top ten hold around 4.2% of the sample, which has nearly 65,000 clones, around 93% seen once. Sequenced here: CD4+ or CD8+ T cells sorted from blood, sampled in a trial of the OX40 agonist ivuxolimab. Source of these receptors: an adult with an advanced solid tumor such as melanoma, head and neck, liver or kidney cancer. Both conserved end residues are part of each CDR3. The D gene is left open where the match is weak. Where a row states a size, it is once, few, many or the class of an expanded clone; other rows omit it.

DNA	CDR3	V	D	J	size
TGTGCCAGCAGCCTAACACAGGGCTCTGGGGCCAACGTCCTGACTTTC	CASSLTQGSGANVLTF	TRBV7-6	NA	TRBJ2-6	NA
TGTGCCACCAGGATGACAGGGGTTGGCAATCAGCCCCAGCATTTT	CATRMTGVGNQPQHF	TRBV10-3	TRBD1	TRBJ1-5	NA
TGTGCCAGCAGTTACGGAGGGACTAGCGGTTACGAGCAGTACTTC	CASSYGGTSGYEQYF	TRBV6-6	TRBD2	TRBJ2-7	NA
TGTGCCAGCAGCGTCGGGACAGGTTCGATTAATGAAAAACTGTTTTTT	CASSVGTGSINEKLFF	TRBV9	TRBD1	TRBJ1-4	NA
TGTGCCAGCAGTTACAAATCAGGGGTGAACACTGAAGCTTTCTTT	CASSYKSGVNTEAFF	TRBV6-5	NA	TRBJ1-1	NA
TGTGCCAGCAGTCCAGACCCTACAGGAAACACCATATATTTT	CASSPDPTGNTIYF	TRBV6-6	NA	TRBJ1-3	NA
TGCGCCAGCAGCCAAGCGGACCGCAGCACAGATACGCAGTATTTT	CASSQADRSTDTQYF	TRBV4-3	NA	TRBJ2-3	once
TGCGCCAGCAGTCAAGATGGGGTAATGGTAGCGGGGGGGCGCAATGAGCAGTTCTTC	CASSQDGVMVAGGRNEQFF	TRBV4-1	TRBD2	TRBJ2-1	NA
TGTGCCAGCAGCCCGGGACAGGGTGGTGTTGGCACAGATACGCAGTATTTT	CASSPGQGGVGTDTQYF	TRBV11-3	TRBD1	TRBJ2-3	NA
TGTGCTAGCAGCTTTCGGAGGGGAGGACCCCAGCATTTT	CASSFRRGGPQHF	TRBV7-7	NA	TRBJ1-5	NA
TGTGCCAGCAGTTTAGTACATAATTCACCCCTCCACTTT	CASSLVHNSPLHF	TRBV28	NA	TRBJ1-6	NA
TGTGCCAGCAGCTTAGCGCGGGGTCTGGCAGATACGCAGTATTTT	CASSLARGLADTQYF	TRBV7-9	NA	TRBJ2-3	NA
TGTGCCAGCAGTAAAACTCACAGGTCACCCTACGAGCAGTACTTC	CASSKTHRSPYEQYF	TRBV6-5	NA	TRBJ2-7	NA
TGCAGCGTTGATTTAGGACAGGGGGCCTGCGAGCAGTACTTC	CSVDLGQGACEQYF	TRBV29-1	TRBD1	TRBJ2-7	NA
TGTGCCAGCAGCCCTCGTGGGACGGGGTACACCGGGGAGCTGTTTTTT	CASSPRGTGYTGELFF	TRBV11-1	NA	TRBJ2-2	NA
TGTGCCAGCAGTGGGGGACAGGGCTACTCCTACGAGCAGTACTTC	CASSGGQGYSYEQYF	TRBV25-1	TRBD1	TRBJ2-7	NA
TGTGCCAGCAGCCCTCAGGATACCAAGCAGTTCTTC	CASSPQDTKQFF	TRBV5-6	NA	TRBJ2-1	NA
TGTGCCAGCAGTTCTTTAGCGGGGATAGTAGATACGCAGTATTTT	CASSSLAGIVDTQYF	TRBV27	TRBD2	TRBJ2-3	NA
TGTGCCAGCAGCGTAGGAGGGTTGACTGAAGCTTTCTTT	CASSVGGLTEAFF	TRBV9	NA	TRBJ1-1	NA
TGTGCCAGCAGTTACTCTTTAGAGCCACAAGAGACCCAGTACTTC	CASSYSLEPQETQYF	TRBV6-5	NA	TRBJ2-5	NA
TGTGCCAGCAGTTACTCCGGCGATGAGCAGTTCTTC	CASSYSGDEQFF	TRBV6-6	NA	TRBJ2-1	NA
TGTGCCAGTAGTATTTTGGCAGGCGGAACCGGGGAGCTGTTTTTT	CASSILAGGTGELFF	TRBV19	NA	TRBJ2-2	NA
TGTGCCAGCAGCGCAGCGGGGGGTCGCCGTGCGAATGAGCAGTTCTTC	CASSAAGGRRANEQFF	TRBV25-1	TRBD2	TRBJ2-1	NA
TGTGCCAGTAACTACGGGGGGGGCACCGGGGAGCTGTTTTTT	CASNYGGGTGELFF	TRBV19	TRBD2	TRBJ2-2	medium-sized
TGTGCCAGTAGTGGTTGGCAATTCTCTGGAAACACCATATATTTT	CASSGWQFSGNTIYF	TRBV19	NA	TRBJ1-3	NA
TGCGCCAGCAGCGCGGCGACAGGCCTGCTTTTGGAAAAACTGTTTTTT	CASSAATGLLLEKLFF	TRBV5-1	NA	TRBJ1-4	NA
TGCGCCAGCTCGAGAGACAGATCGAACACTGAAGCTTTCTTT	CASSRDRSNTEAFF	TRBV5-1	NA	TRBJ1-1	NA
TGTGCCAGCCAACTCGGAAACACCATATATTTT	CASQLGNTIYF	TRBV5-4	NA	TRBJ1-3	NA
TGTGCCAGCGGGGCCTGGGGGGGCACCGGGGAGCTGTTTTTT	CASGAWGGTGELFF	TRBV25-1	TRBD2	TRBJ2-2	few
TGCGCCAGCAGCTCGGGACTAGCGGGGGACGATACGCAGTATTTT	CASSSGLAGDDTQYF	TRBV5-1	TRBD2	TRBJ2-3	NA
TGTGCCAGCAGCTTTCTGACTAGCGGGAGGGCCGTAGTCCACGAGCAGTACTTC	CASSFLTSGRAVVHEQYF	TRBV5-4	TRBD2	TRBJ2-7	NA
TGTGCCAGCAGCAGAGCTAGCCACTCCTACAATGAGCAGTTCTTC	CASSRASHSYNEQFF	TRBV6-5	NA	TRBJ2-1	NA
TGCGCCAGCAGCAATGCCCCAGCCTCGTACGAGCAGTACTTC	CASSNAPASYEQYF	TRBV4-1	NA	TRBJ2-7	NA
TGTGCCAGCAGCCCCCTTTTGGGGGGTGGAAACACCATATATTTT	CASSPLLGGGNTIYF	TRBV11-2	NA	TRBJ1-3	NA
TGTGCCAGCAGACCGGACAGCTCCTACGAGCAGTACTTC	CASRPDSSYEQYF	TRBV7-9	NA	TRBJ2-7	NA
TGTGCCAGCAGTTACGGGGGAATAGACTATGGCTACACCTTC	CASSYGGIDYGYTF	TRBV6-5	NA	TRBJ1-2	NA
TGTGCCAGCAGTTTAGGTCGGGGCATGAGTACTGAAGCTTTCTTT	CASSLGRGMSTEAFF	TRBV28	NA	TRBJ1-1	NA
TGCGCCAGCAGCCAATTTTGGGAGGCCGAGGCCCAGTACTTC	CASSQFWEAEAQYF	TRBV4-1	NA	TRBJ2-5	NA
TGTGCCAGCAGCCAAGGAGACTCTGGAAACACCATATATTTT	CASSQGDSGNTIYF	TRBV6-5	NA	TRBJ1-3	NA
TGTGCCAGCAGTTCCCTTAGCGGGAGGCCCCCAGATACGCAGTATTTT	CASSSLSGRPPDTQYF	TRBV27	TRBD2	TRBJ2-3	NA
TGTGCCAGTAGTATAGGGGGCTTTGGCACTGAAGCTTTCTTT	CASSIGGFGTEAFF	TRBV19	NA	TRBJ1-1	NA
TGTGCCAGCAGCTTAGCTGGGGTAGCGGTTATGAACACCGGGGAGCTGTTTTTT	CASSLAGVAVMNTGELFF	TRBV11-2	NA	TRBJ2-2	NA
TGTGCCAGCAGTGAAGCTCCAAGGACGGGGGACACTGAAGCTTTCTTT	CASSEAPRTGDTEAFF	TRBV2	NA	TRBJ1-1	NA
TGTGCCAGCAGCTTGAGCGGACAGGGGAACAATGAGCAGTTCTTC	CASSLSGQGNNEQFF	TRBV6-5	TRBD1	TRBJ2-1	NA
TGTGCCAGCACCCCCGGGGGGGTGCGAACTGAAGCTTTCTTT	CASTPGGVRTEAFF	TRBV6-5	NA	TRBJ1-1	NA
TGCGCCAGCAGCCAAGCGGGGATAGGGGTAGATACGCAGTATTTT	CASSQAGIGVDTQYF	TRBV4-1	NA	TRBJ2-3	NA
TGTGCCAGCAGTGTGGCGATGGTCACTGAAGCTTTCTTT	CASSVAMVTEAFF	TRBV7-6	NA	TRBJ1-1	NA
TGTGCCAGCAGTTACTCAAGCGTGGCCGGGGAGCTGTTTTTT	CASSYSSVAGELFF	TRBV6-6	NA	TRBJ2-2	NA
TGTGCCTGGAGTAATAGCAATCAGCCCCAGCATTTT	CAWSNSNQPQHF	TRBV30	NA	TRBJ1-5	NA
TGTGCCAGCAGCCTGGGACCAGTCCTCAATAGCAATCAGCCCCAGCATTTT	CASSLGPVLNSNQPQHF	TRBV11-2	NA	TRBJ1-5	NA
TGCGCCATTAAACAGGGGTCTCGGAACACTGAAGCTTTCTTT	CAIKQGSRNTEAFF	TRBV10-1	TRBD1	TRBJ1-1	NA
TGTGCCAGCAGCTTAAGACCTCCCTCCTACAATGAGCAGTTCTTC	CASSLRPPSYNEQFF	TRBV7-9	NA	TRBJ2-1	NA